Each of the 23 T cell receptor beta chains below was sequenced from the same sample in a study of T cell responses to AZD1222 COVID-19 vaccine. Assay used: immunoSEQ multiplex PCR; TCRdb lists only in-frame clones, some missing. The sample carries fewer than 95,000 clones, approximately 90% recorded once. Sequencing used peripheral blood, obtained 28 days after the second AZD1222 dose. Receptor source: an adult who received the AZD1222 COVID-19 vaccine.

The chain recombines TRBV28 with TRBJ2-1; the match to TRBD2 covers 8 bases. The V segment lost 6 bases and the J segment 7 bases; nucleotides outside the gene matches: 5. The germline V gene encodes CDR1 MDHEN and CDR2 SYDVKM. The CDR3 extends over 13 amino acids. CDR3 loop: CASRGGGRNEQFF. In nucleotides, the CDR3 is TGTGCCAGCAGAGGCGGGGGGAGGAATGAGCAGTTCTTC.

This chain joins TRBV28 and TRBJ2-5; TRBD1 aligns across 8 bases. CDR1 MDHEN and CDR2 SYDVKM come from the germline V gene. The CDR3 is 14 residues long. Unmatched junction bases numbered 5, after V lost 6 bases and J lost 2 bases. In DNA, the CDR3 is TGTGCCAGCAGCGCGGGACAGGAACAAGAGACCCAGTACTTC. As protein: CASSAGQEQETQYF.

The DNA for the CDR3 is TGTGCCAGCAGGGGTGGTGAAAAACTGTTTTTT. Protein: CASRGGEKLFF. The V gene is TRBV28, the J gene TRBJ1-4; D is unresolved. The V gene lost 6 bases and the J gene lost 7 bases, with 6 bases spanning the gap. Per the germline V gene, CDR1 is MDHEN and CDR2 is SYDVKM. The CDR3 has 11 residues.

This clone turned up a few times. The chain joins TRBV19 to TRBJ1-5; the D is unclear. The CDR3 is 14 amino acids. Trimming pared 5 bases from V and 6 bases from J, leaving 14 bases between. Germline CDR1 LNHDA, CDR2 SQIVND (reference sequence). CDR3 amino acids: CASSPPTDGQPQHF. The CDR3 DNA reads as TGTGCCAGTAGTCCGCCCACGGACGGTCAGCCCCAGCATTTT.

The chain joins TRBV30 to TRBJ1-6; 7 bases match TRBD1. The germline CDR1 and CDR2 sequences are GTSNPN and SVGIG (reference sequence). After removal of 7 bases from V and 5 bases from J, the junction contained 5 bases not matched to a gene. The CDR3 runs 13 residues. Here the CDR3 reads CAYDRDNNSPLHF. CDR3 nucleotides: TGTGCCTATGACAGGGACAATAATTCACCCCTCCACTTT. Full variable domain (remainder filled in from reference TRBV30 and TRBJ1-6): SQTIHQWPATLVQPVGSPLSLECTVEGTSNPNLYWYRQAAGRGLQLLFYSVGIGQISSEVPQNLSASRPQDRQFILSSKKLLLSDSGFYLCAYDRDNNSPLHFGNGTRLTVT.

The chain carries TRBV28 and TRBJ1-2, with D hard to call. This CDR3 contains 15 residues. CDR1 is MDHEN, CDR2 SYDVKM, per germline. The V end lost 5 bases, the J end lost 3 bases, and 16 bases lay between the germline ends. CDR3: CASSRLVGIYYGYTF. CDR3 sequence (DNA): TGTGCCAGCAGTCGCCTTGTGGGGATCTACTATGGCTACACCTTC.

The rearrangement joins TRBV11-3 to TRBJ2-1, with 8 bases that match TRBD2. From germline, CDR1 is SGHNT and CDR2 YENEEA. This CDR3 region has 16 residues. J lost 5 bases, V lost 0 bases, and 6 bases had no gene match. CDR3 sequence: CASSLDGREGDNEQFF. The CDR3 DNA reads as TGTGCCAGCAGCTTAGATGGTCGGGAGGGGGACAATGAGCAGTTCTTC. The full variable domain, its missing parts supplied by reference TRBV11-3 and TRBJ2-1, is EAGVVQSPRYKIIEKKQPVAFWCNPISGHNTLYWYLQNLGQGPELLIRYENEEAVDDSQLPKDRFSAERLKGVDSTLKIQPAELGDSAVYLCASSLDGREGDNEQFFGPGTRLTVL.

The V and J genes are TRBV6-5 and TRBJ2-2; D is possibly TRBD2 (6 bases). CDR3 length: 15 amino acids. Trimming shortened V by 5 bases and J by 1 base, and 11 bases separated the two germline ends. Per germline, CDR1 MNHEY and CDR2 SVGAGI. The chain's CDR3 is CASSKEGLNTGELFF. The CDR3 nucleotides read TGTGCCAGCAGTAAGGAGGGATTGAACACCGGGGAGCTGTTTTTT.

The chain employs TRBV27 and TRBJ1-2; a weak D match, TRBD1 (5 bases). Germline V CDR1 and CDR2: MNHEY, SMNVEV (reference sequence). CDR3 length: 13 amino acids. The V end lost 6 bases, the J end lost 3 bases, and 11 bases lay between the germline ends. The chain's CDR3 is CASSAGIDYGYTF. The CDR3 DNA reads TGTGCCAGCAGCGCAGGGATAGACTATGGCTACACCTTC.

The count of this clone is one. In DNA form, the CDR3 reads TGTGCCAGCAGCTTCCCGACTAGCGGGAGAGGTGAGCAGTTCTTC. Amino acids: CASSFPTSGRGEQFF. The chain couples TRBV11-2 to TRBJ2-1; 12 bases align to TRBD2. Germline CDR1 and CDR2: SGHAT and FQNNGV. Losses at the gene ends were 3 bases for V and 9 bases for J; bases not matched to a gene: 6. CDR3 length equals 15 residues.

V usage is TRBV5-1 and J usage is TRBJ1-2; the D is unclear. This CDR3 is 14 amino acids long. Between the trimmed V and J ends, which lost 1 base and 0 bases, there was a span of 7 bases. Germline V lookup: CDR1 SGHRS, CDR2 YFSETQ. The CDR3 DNA follows: TGCGCCAGCAGCTTGTCCACAGCTAACTATGGCTACACCTTC. Protein sequence: CASSLSTANYGYTF.

J is TRBJ2-3 and V is TRBV11-1; perhaps TRBD2 as D (6 bases). V lost 7 bases and J lost 0, with 14 bases in between. Per the germline V gene, CDR1 is SGHAT and CDR2 is FQDESV (reference sequence). CDR3 length equals 15 residues. The CDR3 DNA sequence: TGTGCCAGCACCCTCGGGACTGCAAGCACAGATACGCAGTATTTT. Translating it yields CASTLGTASTDTQYF.

This chain connects TRBV2 to TRBJ1-1; TRBD1 is a possible D gene (5 bases). Trimming took off 8 bases at V and 0 bases at J, with 13 bases between the two ends. Germline V gene data show CDR1 as SNHLY and CDR2 as FYNNEI. The CDR3 runs to 14 residues. CDR3 protein: CASLIGGLNTEAFF. Written as DNA, the CDR3 is TGTGCCAGCCTCATTGGGGGGTTGAACACTGAAGCTTTCTTT.

This chain joins TRBV2 and TRBJ1-2; the match to TRBD1 covers 11 bases. The CDR3 is made up of 13 amino acids. V shed 6 bases, J shed 7 bases, and the junction held 4 bases outside the gene matches. Germline assignment: CDR1 SNHLY and CDR2 FYNNEI. CDR3 loop: CASSPDRGLGYTF. The CDR3, as DNA: TGTGCCAGCAGCCCGGACAGGGGGCTTGGCTACACCTTC.

This clone was seen only once. The CDR3 bases are TGTGCCAGCTCACCCACCCGAGACAATGAGCAGTTCTTC. This codes for CASSPTRDNEQFF. This rearrangement joins TRBV18 to TRBJ2-1; the D is unclear. The CDR3 is made up of 13 amino acids. Germline lookup yields CDR1 KGHSH and CDR2 LQKENI. The V end lost 3 bases, the J end lost 5 bases, and 8 bases lay between the germline ends.

The CDR3 spells CASSGTGRNTEAFF. In nucleotides, the CDR3 is TGTGCCAGCAGCGGGACAGGGAGGAACACTGAAGCTTTCTTT. The rearrangement uses TRBV7-9 and TRBJ1-1; 9 nucleotides agree with TRBD1. V lost 5 bases and J lost 1; bases outside the gene matches: 2. The CDR3 length is 14 residues. Germline values: CDR1 SEHNR, CDR2 FQNEAQ (reference sequence).

The rearrangement joins TRBV5-6 to TRBJ1-2; 7 bases match TRBD1. The CDR3 is 14 residues long. V was pared by 3 bases and J by 4 bases, with 6 bases of the junction left unmatched. CDR1 and CDR2 from the germline V gene are SGHDT and YYEEEE. In DNA form, the CDR3 reads TGTGCCAGCAGCTCCGGACAGGCTTTCTATGGCTACACCTTC. Amino acids: CASSSGQAFYGYTF.

The chain is built from TRBV28 and TRBJ1-2; TRBD1 might be the D (5 bases). Germline V gene sequence: CDR1 MDHEN, CDR2 SYDVKM. CDR3 size: 15 residues. The germline V and J ends were trimmed by 6 bases and 8 bases, with 22 bases remaining between them. The chain's CDR3 is CASSTSTVRGVGYTF. The CDR3 bases are TGTGCCAGCAGCACCAGCACCGTGCGGGGGGTCGGCTACACCTTC.

The rearrangement links TRBV18 to TRBJ2-7; no clear D gene. CDR1 is KGHSH, CDR2 LQKENI, per germline. CDR3 size: 13 residues. Trimming removed 2 bases from V and 0 bases from J, with 5 bases in between. The CDR3 DNA sequence: TGTGCCAGCTCACCAGTCACCTCCTACGAGCAGTACTTC. Translated: CASSPVTSYEQYF.

The chain links TRBV5-4 to TRBJ1-4; TRBD1 agrees at 11 bases. Germline CDR1 is SGHNT and CDR2 is YYREEE (reference sequence). CDR3 length equals 14 residues. Trimming cost V 3 bases and J 5 bases; bases outside gene matches: 0. The CDR3, as DNA: TGTGCCAGCAGCTGGGACAGGGGGAATGAAAAACTGTTTTTT. It encodes CASSWDRGNEKLFF.

This sequence joins TRBV6-5 and TRBJ2-7; D is unclear. This CDR3 is 16 amino acids long. Per germline, CDR1 MNHEY and CDR2 SVGAGI. V was trimmed by 0 bases and J by 2 bases, leaving 14 bases between them. The CDR3 DNA reads TGTGCCAGCAGTTACTCCCCGCCGGCGATTGCCTACGAGCAGTACTTC. This codes for CASSYSPPAIAYEQYF.

The chain couples TRBV2 to TRBJ2-1, with 8 bases lining up with TRBD1. The CDR3 is 11 amino acids. The germline CDR1 and CDR2 sequences are SNHLY and FYNNEI. V shed 10 bases, J shed 9 bases, and the junction held 5 bases outside the gene matches. CDR3 coding DNA: TGTGCCATTATGACAGGGGCTGAGCAGTTCTTC. This translates into CAIMTGAEQFF.

The chain joins TRBV18 to TRBJ1-2, with TRBD1 matching 8 bases. The length of the CDR3 is 14 residues. CDR1 and CDR2 (germline): KGHSH, LQKENI. Trimming cost V 6 bases and J 6 bases; bases outside gene matches: 9. The CDR3 DNA sequence: TGTGCCAGCTCGGACGGCCAGGGGGCAAATGGCTACACCTTC. This sequence encodes CASSDGQGANGYTF.